The present entry profiles one T cell receptor beta chain with its context. The data stem from a study of cytomegalovirus exposure and HLA in healthy donors. With 60 Vbeta and 13 Jbeta primers, the PCR was carried out. TCRdb's copy holds only in-frame clones and misses some; the assay was immunoSEQ multiplex PCR. Of a few hundred thousand clones in the sample, approximately 83% are singletons; the top ten hold 10%. The trim removed 0 bases at V and 14 bases at J, leaving 14 bases unmatched. The CDR3 consists of 15 residues. From germline, CDR1 is SGHRS and CDR2 YFSETQ. The TCR originated in a woman aged 45 to 65 in good health and CMV-seropositive. Sequenced sample: PBMCs. The rearrangement links TRBV5-1 to TRBJ2-5, with TRBD2 matching 9 bases. CDR3: CASSLAGSGGIPSYF. CDR3 in DNA: TGCGCCAGCAGCTTGGCGGGTAGCGGGGGCATACCTTCATACTTC.